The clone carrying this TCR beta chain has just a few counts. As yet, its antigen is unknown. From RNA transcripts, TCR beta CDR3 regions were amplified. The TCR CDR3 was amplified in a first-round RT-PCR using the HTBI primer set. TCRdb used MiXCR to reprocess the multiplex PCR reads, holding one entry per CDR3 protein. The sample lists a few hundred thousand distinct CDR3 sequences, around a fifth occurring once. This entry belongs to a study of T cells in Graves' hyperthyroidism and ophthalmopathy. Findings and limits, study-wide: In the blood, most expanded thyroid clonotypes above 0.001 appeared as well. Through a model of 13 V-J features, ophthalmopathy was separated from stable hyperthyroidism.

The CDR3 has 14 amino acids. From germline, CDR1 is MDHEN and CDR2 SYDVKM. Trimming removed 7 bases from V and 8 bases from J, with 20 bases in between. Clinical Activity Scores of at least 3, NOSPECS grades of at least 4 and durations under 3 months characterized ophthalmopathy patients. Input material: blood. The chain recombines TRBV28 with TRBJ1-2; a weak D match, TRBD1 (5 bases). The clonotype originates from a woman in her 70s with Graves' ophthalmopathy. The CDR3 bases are TGTGCCAGCACCTTAACCGTATTGGAGGGGGGCTACACCTTC. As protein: CASTLTVLEGGYTF.